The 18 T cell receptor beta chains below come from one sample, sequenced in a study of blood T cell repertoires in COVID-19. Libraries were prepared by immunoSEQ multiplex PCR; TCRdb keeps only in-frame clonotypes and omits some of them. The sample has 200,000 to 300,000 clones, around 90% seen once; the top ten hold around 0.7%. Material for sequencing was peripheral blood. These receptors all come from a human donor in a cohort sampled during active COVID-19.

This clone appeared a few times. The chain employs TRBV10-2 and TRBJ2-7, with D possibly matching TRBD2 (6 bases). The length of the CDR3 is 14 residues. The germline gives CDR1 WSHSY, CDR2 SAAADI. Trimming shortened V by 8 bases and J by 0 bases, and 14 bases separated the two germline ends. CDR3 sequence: CASHPAGSSYEQYF. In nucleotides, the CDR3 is TGCGCCAGCCATCCCGCGGGGAGCTCCTACGAGCAGTACTTC.

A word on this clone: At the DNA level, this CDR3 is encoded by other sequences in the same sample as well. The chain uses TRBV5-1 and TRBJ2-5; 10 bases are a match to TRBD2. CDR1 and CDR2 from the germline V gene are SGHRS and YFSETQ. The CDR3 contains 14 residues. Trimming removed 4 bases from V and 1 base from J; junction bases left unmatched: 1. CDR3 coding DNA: TGCGCCAGCAGCCTAGCGGGGGTCCAAGAGACCCAGTACTTC. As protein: CASSLAGVQETQYF.

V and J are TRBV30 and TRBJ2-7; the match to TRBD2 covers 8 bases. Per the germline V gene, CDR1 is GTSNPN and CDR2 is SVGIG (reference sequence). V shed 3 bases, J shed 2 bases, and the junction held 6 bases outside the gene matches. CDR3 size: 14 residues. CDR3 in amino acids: CAWSGTRITYEQYF. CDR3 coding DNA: TGTGCCTGGAGCGGGACTAGAATAACCTACGAGCAGTACTTC. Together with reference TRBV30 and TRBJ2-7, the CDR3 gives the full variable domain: SQTIHQWPATLVQPVGSPLSLECTVEGTSNPNLYWYRQAAGRGLQLLFYSVGIGQISSEVPQNLSASRPQDRQFILSSKKLLLSDSGFYLCAWSGTRITYEQYFGPGTRLTVT.

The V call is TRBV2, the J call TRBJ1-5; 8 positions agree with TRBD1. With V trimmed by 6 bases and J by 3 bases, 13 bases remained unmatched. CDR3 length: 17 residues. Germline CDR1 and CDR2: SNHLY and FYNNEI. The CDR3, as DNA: TGTGCCAGCAGCCCCAAATCCGGGACAGGAAACAATCAGCCCCAGCATTTT. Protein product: CASSPKSGTGNNQPQHF.

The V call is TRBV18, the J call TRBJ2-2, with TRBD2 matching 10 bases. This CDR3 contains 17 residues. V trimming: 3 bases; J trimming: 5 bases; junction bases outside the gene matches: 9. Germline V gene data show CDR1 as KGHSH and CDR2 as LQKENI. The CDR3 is CASSPVRTSGLTGELFF. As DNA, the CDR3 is TGTGCCAGCTCACCGGTTAGGACTAGCGGACTAACCGGGGAGCTGTTTTTT.

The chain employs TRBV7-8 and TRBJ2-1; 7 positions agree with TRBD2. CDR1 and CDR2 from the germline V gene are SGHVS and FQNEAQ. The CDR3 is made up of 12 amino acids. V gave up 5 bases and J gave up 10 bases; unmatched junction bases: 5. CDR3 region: CASSLTSAEQFF. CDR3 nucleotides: TGTGCCAGCAGCCTTACTAGCGCCGAGCAGTTCTTC.

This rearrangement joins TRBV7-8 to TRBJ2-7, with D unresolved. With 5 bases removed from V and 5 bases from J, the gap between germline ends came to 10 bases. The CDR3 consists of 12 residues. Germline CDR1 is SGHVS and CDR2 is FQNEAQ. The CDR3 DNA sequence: TGTGCCAGCAGCCTCCTACGGGACGAGCAGTACTTC. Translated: CASSLLRDEQYF.

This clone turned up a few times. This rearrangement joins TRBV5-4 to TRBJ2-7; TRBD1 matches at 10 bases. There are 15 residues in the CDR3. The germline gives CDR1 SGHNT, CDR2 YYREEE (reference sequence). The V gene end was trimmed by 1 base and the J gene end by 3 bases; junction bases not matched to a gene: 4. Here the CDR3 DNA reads TGTGCCAGCAGCTTGATCTGGACAGGGGGCTACGAGCAGTACTTC. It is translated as CASSLIWTGGYEQYF.

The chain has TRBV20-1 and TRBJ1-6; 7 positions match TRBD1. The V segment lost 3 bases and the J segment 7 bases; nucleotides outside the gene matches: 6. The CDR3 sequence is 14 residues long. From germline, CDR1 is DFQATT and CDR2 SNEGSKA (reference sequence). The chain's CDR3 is CSASRGTENSPLHF. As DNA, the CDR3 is TGCAGTGCTAGTAGGGGGACAGAAAATTCACCCCTCCACTTT.

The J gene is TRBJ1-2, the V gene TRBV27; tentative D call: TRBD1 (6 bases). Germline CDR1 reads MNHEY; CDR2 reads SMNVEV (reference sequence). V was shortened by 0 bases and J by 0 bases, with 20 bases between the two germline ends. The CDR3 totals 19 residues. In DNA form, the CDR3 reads TGTGCCAGCAGTTTATCGAGCGTTTGGCAGGGGAGAACTAACTATGGCTACACCTTC. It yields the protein CASSLSSVWQGRTNYGYTF.

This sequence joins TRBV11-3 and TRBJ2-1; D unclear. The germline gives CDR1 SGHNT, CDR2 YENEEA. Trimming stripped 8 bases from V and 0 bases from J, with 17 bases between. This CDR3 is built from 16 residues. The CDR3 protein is CASGQSWASSYNEQFF. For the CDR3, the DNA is TGTGCCAGCGGGCAATCGTGGGCCAGCTCCTACAATGAGCAGTTCTTC.

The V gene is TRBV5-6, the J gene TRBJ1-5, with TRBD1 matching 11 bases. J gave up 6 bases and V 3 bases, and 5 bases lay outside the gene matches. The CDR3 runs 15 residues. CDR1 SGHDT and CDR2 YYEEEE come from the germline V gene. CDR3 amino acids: CASSYGQGAVQPQHF. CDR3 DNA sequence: TGTGCCAGCAGCTACGGACAGGGGGCGGTTCAGCCCCAGCATTTT.

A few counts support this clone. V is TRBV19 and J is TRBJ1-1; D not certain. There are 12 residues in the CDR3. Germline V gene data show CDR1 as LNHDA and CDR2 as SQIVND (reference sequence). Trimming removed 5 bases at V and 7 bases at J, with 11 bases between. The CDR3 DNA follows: TGTGCCAGTAGTGTGAATGAGGTTGAAGCTTTCTTT. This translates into CASSVNEVEAFF.

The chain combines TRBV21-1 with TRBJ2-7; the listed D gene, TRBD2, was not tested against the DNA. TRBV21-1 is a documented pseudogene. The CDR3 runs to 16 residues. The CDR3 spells CASSKPKREGVGEQYF. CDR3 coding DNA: TGTGCCAGCAGCAAACCAAAGAGGGAGGGGGTTGGAGAGCAGTACTTC.

The CDR3 loop reads CASKQGAIGSYEQYF. In nucleotides, the CDR3 is TGCGCCAGCAAACAGGGGGCGATTGGATCCTACGAGCAGTACTTC. The chain uses TRBV5-1 and TRBJ2-7; 9 bases are shared with TRBD1. The CDR3 is made up of 15 amino acids. From germline, CDR1 is SGHRS and CDR2 YFSETQ. V trimming: 6 bases; J trimming: 1 base; junction bases outside the gene matches: 8.

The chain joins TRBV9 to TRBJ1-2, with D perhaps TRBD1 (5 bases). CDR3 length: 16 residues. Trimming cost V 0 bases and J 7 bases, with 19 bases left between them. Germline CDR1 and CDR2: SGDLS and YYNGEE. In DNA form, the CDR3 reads TGTGCCAGCAGCGTAGAGGGTCCTGGCAGGGTTGGTGGCTACACCTTC. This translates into CASSVEGPGRVGGYTF.

In DNA form, the CDR3 reads TGTGCCAGCTCAATCTTAGCGGATAGCTCCTACAATGAGCAGTTCTTC. Its translation: CASSILADSSYNEQFF. The chain joins TRBV18 to TRBJ2-1; D perhaps matches TRBD2 (6 bases). This CDR3 comprises 16 residues. Germline lookup yields CDR1 KGHSH and CDR2 LQKENI. The ends were cut back, 5 bases at V and 0 bases at J, with 14 bases in the middle.

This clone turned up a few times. In nucleotides, the CDR3 is TGTGCCAGCAGTTTATCCGGGACAGGGAGTTCACCCCTCCACTTT. Protein: CASSLSGTGSSPLHF. The gene calls are TRBV27 and TRBJ1-6; 9 bases align to TRBD1. Germline CDR1 MNHEY, CDR2 SMNVEV (reference sequence). V trimming: 0 bases; J trimming: 9 bases; junction bases outside the gene matches: 3. The CDR3 is 15 amino acids.